This is a list of T cell receptor beta chains from one sample in a study of T cell changes during pregnancy in multiple sclerosis. Sequenced by immunoSEQ multiplex PCR; TCRdb stores in-frame clones only, minus some. This table has around 35,000 clones, 80% to 95% appearing once. Sequencing used CD4+ T cells from peripheral blood mononuclear cells, obtained in the third trimester of pregnancy. The receptor source for this set is a female donor in good health, enrolled as a control in a pregnancy study. Each CDR3 is given with its conserved first and last residue. D genes are given only for firm matches. A clone size is listed for some rows: how often the clone was seen (once, few, many), or a class if it is expanded.

TRBJ1-5 | . | TRBV5-5 | . | TGTGCCAGCAGCCCGAGGGCAGGGGTGGGGGGCAATCAGCCCCAGCATTTT | CASSPRAGVGGNQPQHF
TRBJ1-6 | . | TRBV27 | . | TGTGCCAGCAGTTTACTCAGAAATTCACCCCTCCACTTT | CASSLLRNSPLHF
TRBJ1-5 | once | TRBV18 | . | TGTGCCAGCTCACCCCCCGGCAATCAGCCCCAGCATTTT | CASSPPGNQPQHF
TRBJ1-2 | . | TRBV5-1 | TRBD1 | TGCGCCAGCAGCCCCCGGACAGGAACCAACTATGGCTACACCTTC | CASSPRTGTNYGYTF
TRBJ2-1 | . | TRBV5-1 | TRBD1 | TGCGCCAGCAGCTTGGGACAGGGTTACAATGAGCAGTTCTTC | CASSLGQGYNEQFF
TRBJ2-5 | . | TRBV11-3 | . | TGTGCCAGCAGCTTAGGCGGGGACCCAGGAGAGACCCAGTACTTC | CASSLGGDPGETQYF
TRBJ2-5 | . | TRBV28 | . | TGTGCCACCGCGGGGCAAGAGACCCAGTACTTC | CATAGQETQYF
TRBJ2-1 | . | TRBV29-1 | . | TGCAGCGTTGAAGACAGGAAGCGGAATGAGCAGTTCTTC | CSVEDRKRNEQFF
TRBJ1-5 | . | TRBV7-8 | TRBD1 | TGTGCCAGCAGCCCGGACAGGACCAGCAATCAGCCCCAGCATTTT | CASSPDRTSNQPQHF
TRBJ1-5 | once | TRBV18 | . | TGTGCCAGCTCACCACCGGGCGGGGGAAGCAATCAGCCCCAGCATTTT | CASSPPGGGSNQPQHF
TRBJ1-2 | once | TRBV5-5 | TRBD1 | TGTGCCAGCAGCTTGCCGGGGACAGCCTATGGCTACACCTTC | CASSLPGTAYGYTF
TRBJ1-2 | . | TRBV4-2 | TRBD1 | TGTGCCAGCAGCCAAGTAATGGGACAGGGCAATTTAGCTGGCTACACCTTC | CASSQVMGQGNLAGYTF
TRBJ2-1 | once | TRBV18 | TRBD2 | TGTGCCAGCTCCCATCTTAGCGGGGGTCTGTCCTACAATGAGCAGTTCTTC | CASSHLSGGLSYNEQFF
TRBJ1-1 | few | TRBV27 | TRBD1 | TGTGCCAGCAGTCTCCGGGACAGGAACACTGAAGCTTTCTTT | CASSLRDRNTEAFF
TRBJ1-1 | few | TRBV30 | TRBD1 | TGTGCCTGGACAGACAGGGGGCTTGGAGCTTTCTTT | CAWTDRGLGAFF
TRBJ2-5 | . | TRBV4-1 | . | TGCGCCAGCAGCCAAGTGGGGCACGCTGAGGAGATCCAGTACTTC | CASSQVGHAEEIQYF
TRBJ1-2 | . | TRBV5-1 | . | TGCGCCAGCAGCTTGTTAACAGGGAACTATGGCTACACCTTC | CASSLLTGNYGYTF
TRBJ2-1 | . | TRBV15 | . | TGTGCCACCAGCAGCGTTAGGGCTGACAGAGGGTTCTTC | CATSSVRADRGFF
TRBJ2-7 | . | TRBV5-4 | TRBD1 | TGTGCCAGCAGCCCCGGGAATCGACAGGGGGGTGGCGAGCAGTACTTC | CASSPGNRQGGGEQYF
TRBJ1-3 | few | TRBV7-9 | . | TGTGCCAGCAGCGACCAGGGGAGTGGAAACACCATATATTTT | CASSDQGSGNTIYF
TRBJ1-1 | . | TRBV11-2 | . | TGTGCCAGCAGCCCCTACAGACCCACCTGGGCCGCTGAAGCTTTCTTT | CASSPYRPTWAAEAFF
TRBJ2-2 | . | TRBV10-3 | . | TGTGCCACCCAGGGATTATCGAACACCGGGGAGCTGTTTTTT | CATQGLSNTGELFF
TRBJ2-7 | . | TRBV7-2 | TRBD2 | TGTGCCAGCAGCTTGGGAGGGAACCTAGGCCACGAGCAGTACTTC | CASSLGGNLGHEQYF
TRBJ1-2 | . | TRBV2 | . | TGTGCCAAAAAAGGGGAGGGATATGGCTACACCTTC | CAKKGEGYGYTF
TRBJ1-1 | . | TRBV10-3 | . | TGTGCCATTGGGGGGGGTACTGAAGCTTTCTTT | CAIGGGTEAFF
TRBJ2-5 | . | TRBV4-2 | . | TGTGCCAGCAGCCAAGCAGGGGGGACCCGGGAGACCCAGTACTTC | CASSQAGGTRETQYF
TRBJ1-2 | . | TRBV6-1 | TRBD1 | TGTGCCAGCAGTGGACGGACAGGGGTGGACTATGGCTACACCTTC | CASSGRTGVDYGYTF